This TCR beta chain was obtained from a study of early T cells in non-severe SARS-CoV-2 infection. Overall study: Bulk RNA isolated from unsorted whole blood underwent sequencing; chains were not paired.

Germline V gene lookup returns CDR1 DFQATT and CDR2 SNEGSKA (reference sequence). Trimming removed 0 bases from V and 6 bases from J, with 20 bases in between. CDR3 length: 16 amino acids. This clonotype was counted at least ten times. Its antigen is not known. Study results and limitations: Matching results from VDJdb favored anti-spike CD8 responses, leaving private and CD4 specificities undetected.

cDNA molecules, individually, were tagged with unique molecular identifiers. TCRdb reprocessed the 5' RACE reads with MiXCR, giving one entry per CDR3 protein. The data show roughly 47,000 distinct CDR3 sequences, more than 5.5% seen once. This TCR came from an adult who was a healthcare worker with PCR-confirmed SARS-CoV-2 infection or an uninfected control (not recorded which). Specimen: whole blood, collected at baseline. The chain links TRBV20-1 to TRBJ1-2; D unresolved. The CDR3 nucleotides are TGCAGTGCTAGAGATTTGGTGGGCGTTGGCCTTGATGGCTACACCTTC. Translating it yields CSARDLVGVGLDGYTF.